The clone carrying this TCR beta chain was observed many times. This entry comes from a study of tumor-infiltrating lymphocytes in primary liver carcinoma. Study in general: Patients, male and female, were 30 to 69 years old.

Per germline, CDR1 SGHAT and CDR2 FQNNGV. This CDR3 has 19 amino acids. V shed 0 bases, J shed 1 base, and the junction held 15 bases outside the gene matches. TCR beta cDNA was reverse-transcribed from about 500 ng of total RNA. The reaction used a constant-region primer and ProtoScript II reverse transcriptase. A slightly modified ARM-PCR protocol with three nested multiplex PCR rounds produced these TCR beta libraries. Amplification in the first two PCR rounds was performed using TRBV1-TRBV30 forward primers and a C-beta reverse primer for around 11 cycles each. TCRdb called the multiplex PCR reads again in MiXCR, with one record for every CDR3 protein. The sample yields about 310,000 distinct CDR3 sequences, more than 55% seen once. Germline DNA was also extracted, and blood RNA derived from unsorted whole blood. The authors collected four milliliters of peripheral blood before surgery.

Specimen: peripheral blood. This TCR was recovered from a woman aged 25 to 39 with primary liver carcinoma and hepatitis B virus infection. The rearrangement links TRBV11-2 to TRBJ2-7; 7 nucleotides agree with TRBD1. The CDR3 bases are TGTGCCAGCAGCTTAGAGGTCCCGGGACAGATCCCTTTATCCTACGAGCAGTACTTC. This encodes CASSLEVPGQIPLSYEQYF.